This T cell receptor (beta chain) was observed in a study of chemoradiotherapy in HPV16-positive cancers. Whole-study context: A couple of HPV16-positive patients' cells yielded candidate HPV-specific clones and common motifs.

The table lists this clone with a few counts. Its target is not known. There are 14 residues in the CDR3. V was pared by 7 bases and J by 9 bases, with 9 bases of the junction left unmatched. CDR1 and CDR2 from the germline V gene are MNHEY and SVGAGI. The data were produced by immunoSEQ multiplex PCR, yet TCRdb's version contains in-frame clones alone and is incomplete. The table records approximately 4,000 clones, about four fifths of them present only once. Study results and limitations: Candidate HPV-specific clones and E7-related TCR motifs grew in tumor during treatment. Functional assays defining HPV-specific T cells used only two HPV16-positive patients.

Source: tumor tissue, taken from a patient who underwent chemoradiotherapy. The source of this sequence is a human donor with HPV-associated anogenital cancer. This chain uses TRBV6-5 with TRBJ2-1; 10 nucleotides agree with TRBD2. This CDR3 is CASTWLAGVGEQFF. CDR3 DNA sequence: TGTGCCAGCACATGGCTAGCGGGAGTAGGTGAGCAGTTCTTC.